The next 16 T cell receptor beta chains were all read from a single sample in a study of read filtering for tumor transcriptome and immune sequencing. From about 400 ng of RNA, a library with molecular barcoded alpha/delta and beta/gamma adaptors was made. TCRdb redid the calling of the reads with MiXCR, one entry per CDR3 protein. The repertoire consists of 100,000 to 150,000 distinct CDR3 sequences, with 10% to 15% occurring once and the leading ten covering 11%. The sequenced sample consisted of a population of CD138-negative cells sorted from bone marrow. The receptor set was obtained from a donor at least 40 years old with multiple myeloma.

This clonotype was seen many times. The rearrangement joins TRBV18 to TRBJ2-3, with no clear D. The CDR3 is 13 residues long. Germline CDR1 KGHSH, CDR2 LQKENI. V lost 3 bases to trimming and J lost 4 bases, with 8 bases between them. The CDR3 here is CASSPVEADTQYF. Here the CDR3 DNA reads TGTGCCAGCTCACCGGTGGAAGCAGATACGCAGTATTTT. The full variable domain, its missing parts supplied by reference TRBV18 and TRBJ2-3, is NAGVMQNPRHLVRRRGQEARLRCSPMKGHSHVYWYRQLPEEGLKFMVYLQKENIIDESGMPKERFSAEFPKEGPSILRIQQVVRGDSAAYFCASSPVEADTQYFGPGTRLTVL.

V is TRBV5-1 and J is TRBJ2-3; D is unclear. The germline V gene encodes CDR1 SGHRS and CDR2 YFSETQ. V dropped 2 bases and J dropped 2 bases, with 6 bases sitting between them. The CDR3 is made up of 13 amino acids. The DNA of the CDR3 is TGCGCCAGCAGCTTCAGTTACACAGATACGCAGTATTTT. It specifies CASSFSYTDTQYF.

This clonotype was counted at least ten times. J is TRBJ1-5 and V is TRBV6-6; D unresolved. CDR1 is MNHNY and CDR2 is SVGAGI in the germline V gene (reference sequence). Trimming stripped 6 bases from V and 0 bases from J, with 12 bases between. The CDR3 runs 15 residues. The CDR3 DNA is TGTGCCAGCAGGGCGGGTGACTTTAGCAATCAGCCCCAGCATTTT. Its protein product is CASRAGDFSNQPQHF.

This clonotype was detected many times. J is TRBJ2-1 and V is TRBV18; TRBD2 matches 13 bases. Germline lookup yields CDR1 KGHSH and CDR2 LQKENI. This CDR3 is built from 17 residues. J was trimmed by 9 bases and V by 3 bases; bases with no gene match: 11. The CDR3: CASSPVRTSGGAGEQFF. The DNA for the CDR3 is TGTGCCAGCTCACCCGTTCGAACTAGCGGGGGGGCTGGTGAGCAGTTCTTC. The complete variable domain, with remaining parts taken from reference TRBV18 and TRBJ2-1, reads NAGVMQNPRHLVRRRGQEARLRCSPMKGHSHVYWYRQLPEEGLKFMVYLQKENIIDESGMPKERFSAEFPKEGPSILRIQQVVRGDSAAYFCASSPVRTSGGAGEQFFGPGTRLTVL.

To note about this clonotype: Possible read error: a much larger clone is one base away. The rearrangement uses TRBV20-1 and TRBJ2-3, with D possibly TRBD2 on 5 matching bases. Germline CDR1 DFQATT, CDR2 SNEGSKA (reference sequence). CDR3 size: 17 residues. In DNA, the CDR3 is TGCGGTGCTAGGGTGTTCGTCAGCGGACCTAGCACAGATACGCAGTATTTT. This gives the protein CGARVFVSGPSTDTQYF.

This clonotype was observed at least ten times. Here the CDR3 reads CASSARGAGGYNEQFF. The CDR3 DNA follows: TGCGCCAGCAGCGCCCGAGGAGCGGGAGGGTACAATGAGCAGTTCTTC. V usage is TRBV4-1 and J usage is TRBJ2-1; TRBD2 matches at 10 bases. Germline V lookup: CDR1 MGHRA, CDR2 YSYEKL. The CDR3 is made up of 16 amino acids. V was clipped by 5 bases and J by 4 bases; unmatched bases: 8.

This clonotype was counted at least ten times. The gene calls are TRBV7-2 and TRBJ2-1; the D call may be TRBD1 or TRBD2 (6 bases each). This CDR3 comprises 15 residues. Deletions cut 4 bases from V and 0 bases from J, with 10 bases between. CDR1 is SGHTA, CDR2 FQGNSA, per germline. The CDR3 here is CASSSWGASYNEQFF. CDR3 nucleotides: TGTGCCAGCAGCTCCTGGGGGGCCTCCTACAATGAGCAGTTCTTC.

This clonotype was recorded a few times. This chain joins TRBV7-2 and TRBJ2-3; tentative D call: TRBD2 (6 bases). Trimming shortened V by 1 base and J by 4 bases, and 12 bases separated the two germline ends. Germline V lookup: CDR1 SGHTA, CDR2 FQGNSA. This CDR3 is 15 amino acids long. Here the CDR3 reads CASSLGPGVADTQYF. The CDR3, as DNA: TGTGCCAGCAGCTTAGGTCCGGGAGTGGCAGATACGCAGTATTTT.

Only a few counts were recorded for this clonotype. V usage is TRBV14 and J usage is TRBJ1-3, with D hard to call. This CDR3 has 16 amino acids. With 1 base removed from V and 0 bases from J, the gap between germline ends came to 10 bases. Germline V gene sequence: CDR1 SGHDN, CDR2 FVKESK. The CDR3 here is CASSQGLGTSGNTIYF. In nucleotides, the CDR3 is TGTGCCAGCAGCCAAGGGCTGGGCACCTCTGGAAACACCATATATTTT.

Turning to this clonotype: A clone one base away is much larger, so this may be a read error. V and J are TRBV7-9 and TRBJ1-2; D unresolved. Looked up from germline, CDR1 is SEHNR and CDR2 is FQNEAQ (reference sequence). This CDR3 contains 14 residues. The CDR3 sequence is CTSSLGNGYYGYTF. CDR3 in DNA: TGTACCAGCAGCTTAGGCAACGGCTACTATGGCTACACCTTC.

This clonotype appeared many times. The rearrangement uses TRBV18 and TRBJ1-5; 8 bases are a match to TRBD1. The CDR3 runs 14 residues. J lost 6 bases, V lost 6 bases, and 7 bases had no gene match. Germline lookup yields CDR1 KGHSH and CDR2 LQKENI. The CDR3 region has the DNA TGTGCCAGCTCGGATGCAGGGGGCCCTCAGCCCCAGCATTTT. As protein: CASSDAGGPQPQHF.

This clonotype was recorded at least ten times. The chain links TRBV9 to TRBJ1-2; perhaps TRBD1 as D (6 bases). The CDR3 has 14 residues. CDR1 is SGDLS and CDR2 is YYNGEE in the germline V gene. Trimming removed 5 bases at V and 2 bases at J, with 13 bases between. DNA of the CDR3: TGTGCCAGCAGACCCCTTACAGGGAACTATGGCTACACCTTC. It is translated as CASRPLTGNYGYTF.

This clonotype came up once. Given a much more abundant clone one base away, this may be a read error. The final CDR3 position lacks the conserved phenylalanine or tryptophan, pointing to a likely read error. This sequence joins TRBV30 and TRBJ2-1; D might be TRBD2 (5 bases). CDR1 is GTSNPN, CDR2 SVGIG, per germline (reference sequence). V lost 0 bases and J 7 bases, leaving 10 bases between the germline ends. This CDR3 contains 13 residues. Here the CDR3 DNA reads TGTGCCTGGAGTGTAAGTAGCGTGAATGAGCAGTTCCTC. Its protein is CAWSVSSVNEQFL.

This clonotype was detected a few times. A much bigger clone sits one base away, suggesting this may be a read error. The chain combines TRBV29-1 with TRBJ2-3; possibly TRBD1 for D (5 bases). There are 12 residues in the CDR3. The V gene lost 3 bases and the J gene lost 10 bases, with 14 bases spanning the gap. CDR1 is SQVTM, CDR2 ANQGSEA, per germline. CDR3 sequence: CSVDSRGGAQYF. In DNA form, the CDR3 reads TGCAGCGTTGACTCAAGGGGTGGTGCGCAGTATTTT.

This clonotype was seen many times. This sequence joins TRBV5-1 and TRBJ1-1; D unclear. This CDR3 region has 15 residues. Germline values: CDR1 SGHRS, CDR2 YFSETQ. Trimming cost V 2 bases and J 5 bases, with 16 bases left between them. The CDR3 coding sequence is TGCGCCAGCAGCTTCAACGGGGTGGAGGGAACTGAAGCTTTCTTT. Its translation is CASSFNGVEGTEAFF.

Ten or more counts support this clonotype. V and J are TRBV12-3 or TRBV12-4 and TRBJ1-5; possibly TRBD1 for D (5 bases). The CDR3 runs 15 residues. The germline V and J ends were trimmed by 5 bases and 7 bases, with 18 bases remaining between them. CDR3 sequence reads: CASSRSGTKGQPQHF. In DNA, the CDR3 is TGTGCCAGCAGTCGGTCCGGGACGAAGGGGCAGCCCCAGCATTTT.